This T cell receptor (beta chain) was recorded in a study of OX40 agonist ivuxolimab in advanced cancers. Profiled with immunoSEQ multiplex PCR; TCRdb holds only in-frame clones, not every one. Of about 78,000 clones in the sample, 92% were seen once. The CDR3 runs to 16 residues. Germline V gene data show CDR1 as LNHDA and CDR2 as SQIVND (reference sequence). V lost 6 bases to trimming and J lost 6 bases; unmatched junction nucleotides: 14. The sequence came from an adult with an advanced solid tumor such as melanoma, head and neck, liver or kidney cancer. The genes are TRBV19 and TRBJ1-2, with 9 positions matching TRBD1. Sequenced material: CD4+ or CD8+ T cells sorted from blood, taken in a trial of the OX40 agonist ivuxolimab. The CDR3 loop is CASRRTGGDGGHGYTF. The DNA of the CDR3 is TGTGCCAGTAGACGCACAGGGGGCGACGGGGGGCATGGCTACACCTTC.